The rows below give T cell receptor beta chains drawn from one sample of a study of cytomegalovirus exposure and HLA in healthy donors. Some clones are missing from TCRdb's copy, which holds only in-frame ones; the method was immunoSEQ multiplex PCR. The sample lists 120,000 or so clones, 78% occurring once. What was sequenced was PBMCs. The receptor source for this set is a woman between 35 and 50 years old in good health and CMV-seronegative. Both conserved end residues are part of each CDR3. A D gene is named only where the DNA matches it firmly. Not every row has a clone size; where given, it reads once, few, many or a size class.

>TRBV7-2|.|.|TRBJ2-5
TGTGCCAGCAGCCCCGGAGTTAAAGAGACCCAGTACTTC
CASSPGVKETQYF
>TRBV7-9|.|.|TRBJ2-5
TGTGCCAGCAGTTCTCCTGGGCTATATCCAGGAATTCAAGAGACCCAGTACTTC
CASSSPGLYPGIQETQYF
>TRBV27|.|.|TRBJ2-6
TGTGCCAGCAGTTTAGTCGGCTCTGGGGCCAACGTCCTGACTTTC
CASSLVGSGANVLTF
>TRBV28|.|TRBD2|TRBJ2-1
TGTGCCAGCAGTTACCCCAACTTAGCGGGAGGTCAGAGCGGAGGTGATGAGCAGTTCTTC
CASSYPNLAGGQSGGDEQFF
>TRBV28|.|TRBD1|TRBJ2-5
TGTGCCAGCAGCTCAGGGGGCCGGGAGACCCAGTACTTC
CASSSGGRETQYF
>TRBV27|.|.|TRBJ1-6
TGTGCCAGCAGATCGTGGGCAGGGCTATATAATTCACCCCTCCACTTT
CASRSWAGLYNSPLHF
>TRBV18|.|.|TRBJ2-7
TGTGCCAGCTCCCCGCAGGATCTCAGCTCCTACGAGCAGTACTTC
CASSPQDLSSYEQYF
>TRBV7-9|.|.|TRBJ1-4
TGTGCCAGCAGCTTACGCGGGGAAGATTGGGAAAAACTGTTTTTT
CASSLRGEDWEKLFF
>TRBV7-3|few|TRBD2|TRBJ2-1
TGTGCCAGCAGCTTAACAGCGACTAGCAACTACAATGAGCAGTTCTTC
CASSLTATSNYNEQFF
>TRBV27|.|.|TRBJ1-4
TGTGCCAGCAGTGAAGACAGAATGAGTGCAACTAATGAAAAACTGTTTTTT
CASSEDRMSATNEKLFF
>TRBV28|once|.|TRBJ2-2
TGTGCCAGCAGTAATACGAACACCGGGGAGCTGTTTTTT
CASSNTNTGELFF
>TRBV5-1|.|TRBD2|TRBJ2-1
TGCGCCAGCAGCTTTTCGGGACTAGCGCCCCGTAATGAGCAGTTCTTC
CASSFSGLAPRNEQFF
>TRBV7-7|.|.|TRBJ2-2
TGTGTAATCACCGGGAACACCGGGGAGCTGTTTTTT
CVITGNTGELFF
>TRBV28|.|TRBD1|TRBJ1-3
TGTGCCAGCAGGGGACAGATTGGAAACACCATATATTTT
CASRGQIGNTIYF
>TRBV28|.|.|TRBJ1-4
TGTGCCAGCAGTTCATATAGACAGATTAATGAAAAACTGTTTTTT
CASSSYRQINEKLFF
>TRBV5-8|.|TRBD2|TRBJ2-5
TGTGCCAGCAGCTTGGAATTAGCGGGCCAAGAGACCCAGTACTTC
CASSLELAGQETQYF